In this sample, the clone carrying this T cell receptor beta chain turned up once. This CDR3 comprises 15 residues. V was clipped by 5 bases and J by 3 bases, with 17 bases between them. Germline V gene lookup returns CDR1 SGHAT and CDR2 FQNNGV. The PCR used 60 Vbeta and 13 Jbeta primers. Study processing details: Around 80 million unique TCR beta chains, around 11 million of them shared, were counted by a later analysis. Generated by immunoSEQ multiplex PCR, the TCRdb table keeps only in-frame clones and is missing some. For V, J and clone size, that table is used; D and trimming come from the DNA. The sample has around 120,000 clones; around 80% are singletons. This record comes from a study of cytomegalovirus exposure and HLA in healthy donors.

The sequence was obtained from a man aged 45 to 65 in good health and CMV-seronegative. This sequence joins TRBV11-2 and TRBJ2-7; D possibly corresponds to TRBD1 (5 bases). Sequencing was carried out using PBMCs. CDR3 protein: CASSAEPQGHYEQYF. As DNA, the CDR3 is TGTGCCAGCAGCGCCGAGCCGCAGGGTCACTACGAGCAGTACTTC.